These 29 T cell receptor beta chains were sequenced from one sample in a study of beta chain features in type 1 diabetes. All of the isolated RNA was reverse transcribed, so expressed TCRB transcripts were sequenced. Sequencing was performed with immunoSEQ multiplex PCR; in TCRdb, only in-frame clones are kept and a portion is missing. The sample shows about 340,000 clones, 8% of them seen only once. The sample consisted of central memory CD4+ T cells from blood. These receptors originate from a woman between 18 and 30 years old in good health.

This clone was seen a handful of times. The chain carries TRBV19 and TRBJ2-5, with 8 bases identical to TRBD1. Trimming at V came to 5 bases and at J to 5 bases, leaving 7 bases not matched to a gene. The CDR3 spans 14 residues. Germline assignment: CDR1 LNHDA and CDR2 SQIVND (reference sequence). CDR3 protein: CASSEDRDGETQYF. DNA for the CDR3: TGTGCCAGTAGTGAGGACAGGGACGGGGAGACCCAGTACTTC.

This clone occurred a few times. The chain joins TRBV11-2 to TRBJ2-7; either TRBD1 or TRBD2 may supply D (5 bases each). Trimming pared 1 base from V and 4 bases from J, leaving 11 bases between. This CDR3 comprises 14 residues. The germline V gene has CDR1 SGHAT and CDR2 FQNNGV. The CDR3 loop is CASSLAQGPYEQYF. The CDR3 nucleotides read TGTGCCAGCAGCTTAGCGCAGGGACCATACGAGCAGTACTTC.

This clone has only a few counts. The chain carries TRBV2 and TRBJ2-7, with 8 bases matching TRBD2. The V and J ends lost 6 bases and 2 bases, in that order; junction bases with no gene match: 0. This CDR3 has 12 residues. Germline loops: CDR1 SNHLY, CDR2 FYNNEI. CDR3 residues: CASRAGAYEQYF. The DNA for the CDR3 is TGTGCCAGCAGAGCGGGGGCCTACGAGCAGTACTTC.

The chain carries TRBV7-2 and TRBJ2-7; the D gene is possibly TRBD1 (5 bases). Germline CDR1 reads SGHTA; CDR2 reads FQGNSA. The CDR3 totals 14 residues. The germline V and J ends were trimmed by 2 bases and 1 base, with 9 bases remaining between them. CDR3 nucleotides: TGTGCCAGCAGCTTAAACAGGTTGTCCTACGAGCAGTACTTC. This translates into CASSLNRLSYEQYF.

This clone was found a few times. This rearrangement joins TRBV7-2 to TRBJ1-4, with D possibly TRBD1 on 6 matching bases. The CDR3 contains 15 residues. V lost 4 bases and J lost 10, with 19 bases in between. Germline values: CDR1 SGHTA, CDR2 FQGNSA. The CDR3 loop is CASSSGGAGSGKLFF. In DNA form, the CDR3 reads TGTGCCAGCAGCTCCGGGGGGGCCGGGTCTGGAAAACTGTTTTTT.

This clone showed up just a few times. The V and J genes are TRBV5-1 and TRBJ1-2; TRBD1 aligns across 10 bases. This CDR3 contains 15 residues. V was pared by 4 bases and J by 2 bases, with 5 bases of the junction left unmatched. Germline V gives CDR1 SGHRS, CDR2 YFSETQ. CDR3 DNA: TGCGCCAGCAGCCGGGACAGGGGATGGAACTATGGCTACACCTTC. The encoded protein is CASSRDRGWNYGYTF.

As concerns this clone: The likely explanation is a read error, given a far larger clone one base away. CDR3 sequence: CASSGGLSGANVLTF. The CDR3 coding sequence is TGTGCCAGCAGCGGCGGGCTCTCTGGGGCCAACGTCCTGACTTTC. The chain employs TRBV9 and TRBJ2-6; a possible D gene is TRBD2 (5 bases). From germline, CDR1 is SGDLS and CDR2 YYNGEE. The CDR3 is made up of 15 amino acids. V was pared by 3 bases and J by 0 bases, with 7 bases between.

Only a few counts were recorded for this clone. The rearrangement links TRBV7-2 to TRBJ2-3; D remains unclear. The ends were cut back, 6 bases at V and 4 bases at J, with 14 bases in the middle. The CDR3 has 14 amino acids. Looked up from germline, CDR1 is SGHTA and CDR2 is FQGNSA. Here the CDR3 DNA reads TGTGCCAGCAGTTGGGTCCTGGGCCCAGATACGCAGTATTTT. This sequence encodes CASSWVLGPDTQYF. Variable domain in full (rest from reference TRBV7-2 and TRBJ2-3): GAGVSQSPSNKVTEKGKDVELRCDPISGHTALYWYRQSLGQGLEFLIYFQGNSAPDKSGLPSDRFSAERTGGSVSTLTIQRTQQEDSAVYLCASSWVLGPDTQYFGPGTRLTVL.

The V call is TRBV18, the J call TRBJ1-2; D is ambiguous. V dropped 3 bases and J dropped 5 bases, with 10 bases sitting between them. Germline CDR1 is KGHSH and CDR2 is LQKENI. This CDR3 spans 13 amino acids. DNA of the CDR3: TGTGCCAGCTCACCGACCATTCAGTATGGCTACACCTTC. Translated: CASSPTIQYGYTF.

The rearrangement links TRBV7-8 to TRBJ1-5; D is perhaps TRBD1 (5 bases). V was trimmed by 0 bases and J by 2 bases, leaving 11 bases between them. The CDR3 consists of 16 residues. CDR1 and CDR2 from the germline V gene are SGHVS and FQNEAQ. CDR3 region: CASSLAGRGGNQPQHF. The CDR3 nucleotides are TGTGCCAGCAGCTTAGCGGGAAGGGGAGGCAATCAGCCCCAGCATTTT.

This clone was picked up many times. The chain has TRBV29-1 and TRBJ2-1; D not resolved. CDR1 and CDR2 (germline): SQVTM, ANQGSEA. Trimming shortened V by 4 bases and J by 5 bases, and 15 bases separated the two germline ends. This CDR3 is 14 amino acids long. CDR3 residues: CSVVSVTKNNEQFF. The DNA of the CDR3 is TGCAGCGTTGTAAGCGTTACGAAGAACAATGAGCAGTTCTTC.

V gene TRBV7-8 combines with J gene TRBJ2-7; the match to TRBD2 covers 9 bases. This CDR3 region has 15 residues. The trim removed 6 bases at V and 2 bases at J, leaving 8 bases unmatched. Germline lookup yields CDR1 SGHVS and CDR2 FQNEAQ. DNA for the CDR3: TGTGCCAGCAGTGAGAGACTAGCGGTTACCTACGAGCAGTACTTC. It yields the protein CASSERLAVTYEQYF.

The sample holds a few counts of this clone. The rearrangement joins TRBV4-2 to TRBJ2-2, with unresolved D. V lost 4 bases, J lost 3 bases, and 6 bases lay in between. The CDR3 covers 13 residues. CDR1 is LGHNA and CDR2 is YNFKEQ in the germline V gene. CDR3 DNA sequence: TGTGCCAGCAGCCTCTATGACACCGGGGAGCTGTTTTTT. This codes for CASSLYDTGELFF.

V usage is TRBV18 and J usage is TRBJ2-3, with D possibly matching TRBD2 (5 bases). From germline, CDR1 is KGHSH and CDR2 LQKENI. Trimming pared 3 bases from V and 4 bases from J, leaving 11 bases between. The CDR3 extends over 14 amino acids. The CDR3 here is CASSPLRVADTQYF. The CDR3 nucleotides read TGTGCCAGCTCACCTCTGAGGGTTGCAGATACGCAGTATTTT.

This clone was counted between two and nine times. The chain links TRBV7-2 to TRBJ2-7; D gene ambiguous. In germline, CDR1 is SGHTA, CDR2 FQGNSA. CDR3 size: 13 residues. The V end was cut by 0 bases, the J end by 4 bases, with 7 bases between. The CDR3 bases are TGTGCCAGCAGCTTAGCGGCGCGGTACGAGCAGTACTTC. Its protein is CASSLAARYEQYF. The whole variable domain, filled in from reference TRBV7-2 and TRBJ2-7, reads GAGVSQSPSNKVTEKGKDVELRCDPISGHTALYWYRQSLGQGLEFLIYFQGNSAPDKSGLPSDRFSAERTGGSVSTLTIQRTQQEDSAVYLCASSLAARYEQYFGPGTRLTVT.

The gene calls are TRBV28 and TRBJ2-5, with D tentatively TRBD2 (6 bases). Near its end, the DNA agrees better with TRBJ2-7, so the J call may be wrong. The CDR3 spans 15 residues. Germline assignment: CDR1 MDHEN and CDR2 SYDVKM. The DNA of the CDR3 is TGTGCCAGCAGTCCCCCCCGGACTACTCACGACGAGCAGTACTTC. Residues: CASSPPRTTHDEQYF.

This clone was observed a few times. V and J are TRBV9 and TRBJ2-2; a possible D gene is TRBD2 (7 bases). Trimming removed 0 bases from V and 4 bases from J, with 19 bases in between. This CDR3 region has 18 residues. CDR1 and CDR2 (germline): SGDLS, YYNGEE. CDR3: CASSVDPGGGSGTGELFF. Written as DNA, the CDR3 is TGTGCCAGCAGCGTAGACCCGGGGGGCGGGAGTGGCACCGGGGAGCTGTTTTTT.

This clone was seen more than once but under ten times. This rearrangement joins TRBV6-6 to TRBJ1-1; a weak D match, TRBD1 (6 bases). Germline V lookup: CDR1 MNHNY, CDR2 SVGAGI (reference sequence). The V gene lost 2 bases and the J gene lost 4 bases, with 11 bases spanning the gap. The length of the CDR3 is 14 residues. This CDR3 reads CASSYSSGVTEAFF. The CDR3 DNA follows: TGTGCCAGCAGTTACAGCTCAGGGGTCACTGAAGCTTTCTTT.

The J gene is TRBJ2-7, the V gene TRBV7-9; D unclear. V was pared by 1 base and J by 7 bases, with 5 bases between. The germline V gene has CDR1 SEHNR and CDR2 FQNEAQ (reference sequence). The CDR3 is 11 residues long. CDR3 sequence (DNA): TGTGCCAGCAGCTTAGTCCAGGAGCAGTACTTC. Amino acids: CASSLVQEQYF.

This chain links TRBV14 with TRBJ2-5; D unclear. V was pared by 3 bases and J by 0 bases, with 11 bases between. CDR1 is SGHDN, CDR2 FVKESK, per germline. The CDR3 is 15 residues long. The CDR3: CASSQRVVYQETQYF. Written as DNA, the CDR3 is TGTGCCAGCAGCCAGAGAGTGGTGTACCAAGAGACCCAGTACTTC.

This clone was observed a handful of times. The gene calls are TRBV21-1 and TRBJ2-7. TRBV21-1 is reported as a pseudogene. This CDR3 spans 16 amino acids. CDR3 residues: CASSKGTLGPPREQYF. The CDR3 DNA follows: TGTGCCAGCAGCAAAGGCACTTTAGGCCCCCCACGGGAGCAGTACTTC.

This clone came up a few times. The J gene is TRBJ2-7, the V gene TRBV6-5; 8 bases are a match to TRBD1. The germline CDR1 and CDR2 sequences are MNHEY and SVGAGI. CDR3 length: 14 residues. The V gene end was trimmed by 2 bases and the J gene end by 5 bases; junction bases not matched to a gene: 5. The CDR3 loop is CASSYRTGKNEQYF. The CDR3 DNA follows: TGTGCCAGCAGTTACCGGACAGGGAAAAACGAGCAGTACTTC.

CDR3 nucleotides: TGTGCCAGCAGCTTAGTACCCCGACAGGGCATCACAGATACGCAGTATTTT. This translates into CASSLVPRQGITDTQYF. The chain uses TRBV11-2 and TRBJ2-3, with 7 bases matching TRBD1. CDR3 length: 17 residues. The V and J ends lost 1 base and 2 bases, in that order; junction bases with no gene match: 9. Germline V gene data show CDR1 as SGHAT and CDR2 as FQNNGV.

This clone appeared a few times. The chain links TRBV28 to TRBJ1-1; TRBD1 agrees at 7 bases. The CDR3 totals 15 residues. From germline, CDR1 is MDHEN and CDR2 SYDVKM. V shed 6 bases, J shed 3 bases, and the junction held 10 bases outside the gene matches. Written as DNA, the CDR3 is TGTGCCAGCAGACGCGTCCCACAGGGGCACACTGAAGCTTTCTTT. Translation: CASRRVPQGHTEAFF.

This clone was detected a few times. J is TRBJ2-5 and V is TRBV4-2; D is perhaps TRBD1 (6 bases). CDR1 is LGHNA and CDR2 is YNFKEQ in the germline V gene. The ends were cut back, 5 bases at V and 5 bases at J, with 18 bases in the middle. CDR3 length: 15 amino acids. The CDR3 DNA reads as TGTGCCAGCAGCTCCGTACAGGGATTTTTGGAGACCCAGTACTTC. It specifies CASSSVQGFLETQYF.

The chain joins TRBV7-9 to TRBJ2-1; D unclear. CDR3 length equals 12 residues. V lost 2 bases and J 5 bases, leaving 4 bases between the germline ends. Per germline, CDR1 SEHNR and CDR2 FQNEAQ (reference sequence). CDR3 coding DNA: TGTGCCAGCAGCTTAAACAACAATGAGCAGTTCTTC. This encodes CASSLNNNEQFF.

The sample holds a few counts of this clone. The rearrangement uses TRBV4-3 and TRBJ1-2; D remains unclear. The CDR3 extends over 13 amino acids. V lost 4 bases and J lost 0, with 6 bases in between. CDR1 and CDR2 from the germline V gene are LGHNA and YSLEER. CDR3 region: CASSRSPNYGYTF. CDR3 nucleotides: TGCGCCAGCAGCCGTTCACCTAACTATGGCTACACCTTC.

This clone was picked up a small number of times. This chain joins TRBV6-6 and TRBJ2-1; 11 bases align to TRBD2. Germline values: CDR1 MNHNY, CDR2 SVGAGI (reference sequence). Trimming cost V 6 bases and J 8 bases; bases outside gene matches: 9. CDR3 length: 15 residues. In DNA, the CDR3 is TGTGCCAGCAGCACGACTAGCGGGATTGGCTATGAGCAGTTCTTC. It specifies CASSTTSGIGYEQFF.

This chain uses TRBV29-1 with TRBJ2-2, with D perhaps TRBD1 (5 bases). The CDR3 is made up of 13 amino acids. V was pared by 6 bases and J by 1 base, with 9 bases between. CDR1 and CDR2 (germline): SQVTM, ANQGSEA. Here the CDR3 reads CSVDGQNTGELFF. DNA for the CDR3: TGCAGCGTGGACGGACAGAACACCGGGGAGCTGTTTTTT.